These 27 T cell receptor beta chains came from one sample sequenced in a study of early T cells in non-severe SARS-CoV-2 infection. TCRdb analysed the 5' RACE reads with MiXCR anew, one entry per CDR3 protein. This sample yields 100,000 to 150,000 distinct CDR3 sequences, of which under 15% are seen a single time; less than 25% belongs to the top ten. Sequencing input: whole blood. Source of these receptors: an adult who was a healthcare worker with PCR-confirmed SARS-CoV-2 infection or an uninfected control (not recorded which).

The chain is built from TRBV5-1 and TRBJ1-5, with 8 positions matching TRBD1. Unmatched junction bases numbered 7, after V lost 4 bases and J lost 4 bases. The germline gives CDR1 SGHRS, CDR2 YFSETQ. There are 15 residues in the CDR3. The CDR3 DNA sequence: TGCGCCAGCAGCCCAGGACAGGGAGAAAATCAGCCCCAGCATTTT. Residues: CASSPGQGENQPQHF.

This clonotype has only a few counts. The chain has TRBV7-9 and TRBJ2-7; weak D call: TRBD2 (5 bases). Germline V gene lookup returns CDR1 SEHNR and CDR2 FQNEAQ (reference sequence). CDR3 length: 11 amino acids. Trimming left V 6 bases short and J 7 bases short, with 10 bases between. CDR3 bases: TGTGCCAGCAGGGAGGCAGGAGAGCAGTACTTC. Protein: CASREAGEQYF.

This clonotype came up a few times. This rearrangement joins TRBV9 to TRBJ2-5, with D possibly matching TRBD2 (6 bases). CDR1 is SGDLS, CDR2 YYNGEE, per germline. Between the trimmed V and J ends, which lost 0 bases and 6 bases, there was a span of 12 bases. The CDR3 spans 14 residues. The CDR3 here is CASSVAPGVKTQYF. The CDR3 region has the DNA TGTGCCAGCAGCGTAGCTCCGGGGGTGAAGACCCAGTACTTC. Drawing the rest from reference TRBV9 and TRBJ2-5, the complete variable domain is DSGVTQTPKHLITATGQRVTLRCSPRSGDLSVYWYQQSLDQGLQFLIQYYNGEERAKGNILERFSAQQFPDLHSELNLSSLELGDSALYFCASSVAPGVKTQYFGPGTRLLVL.

V gene TRBV9 combines with J gene TRBJ2-6; D is tentatively TRBD1 or TRBD2 (5 bases each). The CDR3 contains 16 residues. Germline V gene data show CDR1 as SGDLS and CDR2 as YYNGEE. V was trimmed by 2 bases and J by 0 bases, leaving 9 bases between them. For the CDR3, the DNA is TGTGCCAGCAGCGTGGGGGTTACCTCTGGGGCCAACGTCCTGACTTTC. It specifies CASSVGVTSGANVLTF.

This chain connects TRBV25-1 to TRBJ1-5; TRBD1 is a possible D gene (6 bases). This CDR3 contains 13 residues. Trimming removed 1 base at V and 8 bases at J, with 9 bases between. CDR1 is MGHDK and CDR2 is SYGVNS in the germline V gene. CDR3 loop: CASSEWGQEPQHF. The CDR3, as DNA: TGTGCCAGCAGTGAATGGGGGCAGGAGCCCCAGCATTTT. Combining the CDR3 with reference TRBV25-1 and TRBJ1-5 gives the whole variable domain EADIYQTPRYLVIGTGKKITLECSQTMGHDKMYWYQQDPGMELHLIHYSYGVNSTEKGDLSSESTVSRIRTEHFPLTLESARPSHTSQYLCASSEWGQEPQHFGDGTRLSIL.

In its sample, this clonotype was seen a few times. The chain links TRBV5-1 to TRBJ2-2; TRBD1 agrees at 10 bases. The trim removed 7 bases at V and 3 bases at J, leaving 3 bases unmatched. The CDR3 runs 14 residues. The germline V gene encodes CDR1 SGHRS and CDR2 YFSETQ. CDR3 region: CASAGTGDTGELFF. The CDR3 coding sequence is TGCGCCAGCGCCGGGACAGGGGACACCGGGGAGCTGTTTTTT.

The rearrangement uses TRBV28 and TRBJ2-3, with D uncertain. Trimming pared 6 bases from V and 3 bases from J, leaving 13 bases between. This CDR3 has 14 residues. The germline CDR1 and CDR2 sequences are MDHEN and SYDVKM. Here the CDR3 reads CASRVGGVTDTQYF. CDR3 DNA: TGTGCCAGCAGGGTCGGTGGGGTAACAGATACGCAGTATTTT.

This sequence joins TRBV7-6 and TRBJ2-7; 7 bases fit TRBD1. This CDR3 contains 13 residues. V lost 4 bases, J lost 7 bases, and 7 bases stayed unmatched. Germline values: CDR1 SGHVS, CDR2 FNYEAQ. The CDR3 here is CASSYRQGPEQYF. CDR3 bases: TGTGCCAGCAGCTACCGACAGGGACCTGAGCAGTACTTC.

The chain couples TRBV5-6 to TRBJ2-5; 8 bases are a match to TRBD1. The CDR3 spans 15 residues. Germline CDR1 is SGHDT and CDR2 is YYEEEE. V lost 4 bases and J lost 2; bases outside the gene matches: 7. In DNA, the CDR3 is TGTGCCAGCAGCGTTGGACAGGGTAGGCAAGAGACCCAGTACTTC. Translation gives CASSVGQGRQETQYF.

The V and J genes are TRBV6-2 or TRBV6-3 and TRBJ1-6; no definite D call. Germline CDR1 reads MNHEY; CDR2 reads SVGEGT. The CDR3 extends over 14 amino acids. Trimming took 8 bases from V and 7 from J, leaving 15 bases between them. This CDR3 reads CASGQSDLNSPLHF. The DNA for the CDR3 is TGTGCCAGCGGCCAGTCAGACCTAAATTCACCCCTCCACTTT.

The chain couples TRBV6-5 to TRBJ2-1; the D gene could be TRBD1 or TRBD2 (5 bases each). The CDR3 length is 18 residues. With 0 bases removed from V and 3 bases from J, the gap between germline ends came to 18 bases. CDR1 and CDR2 from the germline V gene are MNHEY and SVGAGI. The CDR3, as DNA: TGTGCCAGCAGTTACTCACCCAGGGACGGGTTGTTCTACAATGAGCAGTTCTTC. It codes for CASSYSPRDGLFYNEQFF.

This clonotype came up many times. V usage is TRBV7-6 and J usage is TRBJ2-5, with no clear D. The CDR3 extends over 13 amino acids. The germline V and J ends were trimmed by 0 bases and 4 bases, with 6 bases remaining between them. Germline V gene lookup returns CDR1 SGHVS and CDR2 FNYEAQ. CDR3 in DNA: TGTGCCAGCAGCTTAGCCGTTACAGAGACCCAGTACTTC. The encoded protein is CASSLAVTETQYF.

This clonotype was counted between two and nine times. The chain recombines TRBV18 with TRBJ2-5; 7 bases line up with TRBD1. Unmatched junction bases numbered 12, after V lost 4 bases and J lost 7 bases. This CDR3 has 15 amino acids. Germline assignment: CDR1 KGHSH and CDR2 LQKENI. The CDR3 loop reads CASSRTDRTSGTQYF. The CDR3 DNA is TGTGCCAGCTCACGCACGGACAGGACCTCCGGGACCCAGTACTTC.

This clonotype was counted a few times. The chain combines TRBV19 with TRBJ1-5; TRBD1 might be the D (6 bases). In germline, CDR1 is LNHDA, CDR2 SQIVND (reference sequence). This CDR3 has 14 amino acids. The V and J ends lost 10 bases and 6 bases respectively, with 19 bases between them. The CDR3 loop reads CATLLAGGGQPQHF. In nucleotides, the CDR3 is TGTGCCACCCTACTCGCGGGGGGCGGTCAGCCCCAGCATTTT.

A few counts support this clonotype. The gene calls are TRBV12-5 and TRBJ2-6, with 7 bases matching TRBD1. The V segment lost 5 bases and the J segment 2 bases; nucleotides outside the gene matches: 6. This CDR3 is 16 amino acids long. CDR1 LGHNT and CDR2 FRNRAP come from the germline V gene. This chain's CDR3 is CASGRTGETGANVLTF. For the CDR3, the DNA is TGTGCTAGTGGTCGAACAGGGGAAACTGGGGCCAACGTCCTGACTTTC.

This clonotype occurred many times. The chain recombines TRBV5-1 with TRBJ2-7; the D gene is possibly TRBD2 (5 bases). The CDR3 runs to 14 residues. Trimming left V 7 bases short and J 0 bases short, with 14 bases between. Germline loops: CDR1 SGHRS, CDR2 YFSETQ. CDR3 residues: CASAPGWSSYEQYF. For the CDR3, the DNA is TGCGCCAGCGCTCCGGGATGGAGCTCCTACGAGCAGTACTTC.

The sample holds a few counts of this clonotype. The rearrangement joins TRBV24-1 to TRBJ2-1; D perhaps matches TRBD2 (6 bases). The germline V gene encodes CDR1 KGHDR and CDR2 SFDVKD. V dropped 2 bases and J dropped 7 bases, with 8 bases sitting between them. The CDR3 runs to 13 residues. The CDR3 bases are TGTGCCACCAGTGATTACCTAGCGAATGAGCAGTTCTTC. Encoded protein: CATSDYLANEQFF.

This clonotype was found many times. The chain's CDR3 is CASSGAGHNTEAFF. The CDR3 DNA reads as TGTGCCAGCAGTGGCGCAGGGCACAACACTGAAGCTTTCTTT. The chain recombines TRBV2 with TRBJ1-1; possibly TRBD1 for D (5 bases). Trimming cost V 4 bases and J 2 bases, with 11 bases left between them. Germline assignment: CDR1 SNHLY and CDR2 FYNNEI. The CDR3 is 14 amino acids.

The V and J genes are TRBV28 and TRBJ2-7; no clear D gene. Trimming removed 3 bases at V and 6 bases at J, with 15 bases between. This CDR3 spans 14 amino acids. Germline V gene lookup returns CDR1 MDHEN and CDR2 SYDVKM. The CDR3 coding sequence is TGTGCCAGCAGTTTGGCAGGTGTTATCGGCGAGCAGTACTTC. It encodes CASSLAGVIGEQYF.

This clonotype was observed at least ten times. The CDR3 loop is CAISERGLGYTF. CDR3 DNA sequence: TGTGCCATCAGTGAAAGGGGCCTCGGCTACACCTTC. The gene calls are TRBV10-3 and TRBJ1-2, with a tentative D call TRBD1 (5 bases). V dropped 3 bases and J dropped 8 bases, with 10 bases sitting between them. The germline V gene encodes CDR1 ENHRY and CDR2 SYGVKD. The CDR3 has 12 amino acids.

The sample holds a few counts of this clonotype. The V call is TRBV7-9, the J call TRBJ2-5, with 7 positions matching TRBD1. The CDR3 length is 14 residues. J lost 2 bases, V lost 3 bases, and 3 bases had no gene match. Per the germline V gene, CDR1 is SEHNR and CDR2 is FQNEAQ (reference sequence). CDR3 nucleotides: TGTGCCAGCAGCTTTAGGGACAGACAAGAGACCCAGTACTTC. This sequence encodes CASSFRDRQETQYF.

This clonotype was recorded many times. The rearrangement links TRBV5-1 to TRBJ1-2, with D possibly being TRBD1 (6 bases). CDR1 is SGHRS and CDR2 is YFSETQ in the germline V gene. Between the trimmed V and J ends, which lost 0 bases and 6 bases, there was a span of 12 bases. The CDR3 contains 14 residues. CDR3 sequence reads: CASSLGTARNGYTF. CDR3 coding DNA: TGCGCCAGCAGCTTGGGGACAGCCCGTAATGGCTACACCTTC.

The V call is TRBV12-3 or TRBV12-4, the J call TRBJ1-4, with 7 bases fitting TRBD1. The CDR3 is made up of 14 amino acids. With 3 bases clipped from V and 7 bases from J, the junction kept 5 bases outside the gene matches. CDR3 in amino acids: CASSFDRVTEKLFF. CDR3 in DNA: TGTGCCAGCAGTTTTGACAGGGTAACTGAAAAACTGTTTTTT.

V gene TRBV18 combines with J gene TRBJ2-3; the D is unclear. The CDR3 is made up of 17 amino acids. V dropped 4 bases and J dropped 1 base, with 18 bases sitting between them. Germline V gene lookup returns CDR1 KGHSH and CDR2 LQKENI. CDR3 sequence reads: CASSLTTEPWGTDTQYF. CDR3 in DNA: TGTGCCAGCTCACTAACGACGGAACCCTGGGGCACAGATACGCAGTATTTT.

This clonotype was recorded many times. The rearrangement joins TRBV11-2 to TRBJ2-1, with unresolved D. Germline V gene sequence: CDR1 SGHAT, CDR2 FQNNGV. V shed 5 bases and J shed 12 bases, with 17 bases lying between them. CDR3 size: 13 residues. The CDR3 nucleotides are TGTGCCAGCAGCCCCGGATTAGTTGAACGGCAGTTCTTC. This gives the protein CASSPGLVERQFF.

The chain couples TRBV7-9 to TRBJ2-1; unclear D gene. Germline V gene data show CDR1 as SEHNR and CDR2 as FQNEAQ (reference sequence). V lost 3 bases and J lost 0, with 9 bases in between. The CDR3 is 15 residues long. The CDR3 DNA reads as TGTGCCAGCAGCTTTTACTCTAGCTCCTACAATGAGCAGTTCTTC. Translation gives CASSFYSSSYNEQFF.

In its sample, this clonotype was seen a few times. The chain carries TRBV9 and TRBJ1-2, with D perhaps TRBD1 (6 bases). V lost 0 bases and J 4 bases, leaving 10 bases between the germline ends. Germline CDR1 is SGDLS and CDR2 is YYNGEE. This CDR3 is built from 14 residues. The CDR3 is CASSVGGQLYGYTF. CDR3 coding DNA: TGTGCCAGCAGCGTAGGAGGACAGCTCTATGGCTACACCTTC.